One and the same sample provided the 6 T cell receptor beta chains below, sequenced in a study of control samples from healthy donors and cancer patients. Some clones are missing from TCRdb's copy, which holds only in-frame ones; the method was immunoSEQ multiplex PCR. Of around 120,000 clones listed, about 95% are singletons. Sequencing used blood. These receptors were taken from a man aged 30 to 39 in good health.

The chain links TRBV7-9 to TRBJ2-3, with 12 bases that match TRBD2. The CDR3 extends over 16 amino acids. V was pared by 1 base and J by 5 bases, with 4 bases of the junction left unmatched. Germline loops: CDR1 SEHNR, CDR2 FQNEAQ (reference sequence). The CDR3 is CASSLGLAGVVDTQYF. CDR3 DNA sequence: TGTGCCAGCAGCTTAGGACTAGCGGGGGTTGTAGATACGCAGTATTTT. Full variable domain (rest looked up from reference TRBV7-9 and TRBJ2-3): DTGVSQNPRHKITKRGQNVTFRCDPISEHNRLYWYRQTLGQGPEFLTYFQNEAQLEKSRLLSDRFSAERPKGSFSTLEIQRTEQGDSAMYLCASSLGLAGVVDTQYFGPGTRLTVL.

The J gene is TRBJ1-2, the V gene TRBV3-1 (or the pseudogene TRBV3-2), with 11 bases that match TRBD1. Germline CDR1 LGHDT, CDR2 YNNKEL (reference sequence). This CDR3 contains 14 residues. With V trimmed by 6 bases and J by 4 bases, 4 bases remained unmatched. CDR3 region: CASRAGTGGYGYTF. Written as DNA, the CDR3 is TGTGCCAGCAGGGCCGGGACAGGGGGCTATGGCTACACCTTC.

V usage is TRBV5-1 and J usage is TRBJ2-7; TRBD1 might be the D (6 bases). The CDR3 is 15 amino acids. The germline V and J ends were trimmed by 0 bases and 3 bases, with 13 bases remaining between them. Per the germline V gene, CDR1 is SGHRS and CDR2 is YFSETQ. CDR3 nucleotide sequence: TGCGCCAGCAGCTTGGCCTCGGTACAGGGCTACGAGCAGTACTTC. This gives the protein CASSLASVQGYEQYF.

Only one count was recorded for this clone. The chain uses TRBV5-4 and TRBJ1-4; TRBD1 aligns across 9 bases. J was trimmed by 0 bases and V by 4 bases; bases with no gene match: 4. This CDR3 contains 16 residues. Germline V lookup: CDR1 SGHNT, CDR2 YYREEE (reference sequence). This CDR3 reads CASSVDRGSTNEKLFF. The DNA of the CDR3 is TGTGCCAGCAGCGTGGACAGGGGTTCAACTAATGAAAAACTGTTTTTT.

The chain joins TRBV30 to TRBJ2-1; no clear D. V was pared by 2 bases and J by 0 bases, with 5 bases between. This CDR3 comprises 13 residues. CDR1 is GTSNPN and CDR2 is SVGIG in the germline V gene (reference sequence). The CDR3 nucleotides read TGTGCCTGGAGTTTCCTCTCCTACAATGAGCAGTTCTTC. Its translation is CAWSFLSYNEQFF.

The chain joins TRBV20-1 to TRBJ2-5; no clear D gene. The CDR3 runs to 11 residues. The germline V and J ends were trimmed by 3 bases and 3 bases, with 5 bases remaining between them. Germline V gene data show CDR1 as DFQATT and CDR2 as SNEGSKA (reference sequence). Written as DNA, the CDR3 is TGCAGTGCTAGTGAGGAAGAGACCCAGTACTTC. Its translation: CSASEEETQYF.